These 7 T cell receptor beta chains originate from one sample sequenced in a study of cytomegalovirus exposure and HLA in healthy donors (dated by TCRdb to 2015 to 2018). Receptor libraries were prepared by the immunoSEQ multiplex PCR assay. For the multiplex PCR, a mixture combining 60 forward primers for TCR Vbeta segments and 13 reverse primers for TCR Jbeta segments was used. Here the immuneACCESS table is served through TCRdb, limited to in-frame sequences with V and J called. Missing clones are a known gap in these copies; in checked studies unresolved V genes cover under half, and the rest lacks a known reason. Here the sample has about 170,000 clones; more than 60% occur a single time. The ten biggest clones cover over 3% of the sample. The sequenced sample was PBMCs. These receptors were obtained from a female donor in good health and CMV-seronegative.

The V gene is TRBV6-1, the J gene TRBJ1-6; D call uncertain. The CDR3 sequence is 17 residues long. V lost 3 bases, J lost 0 bases, and 12 bases lay in between. Germline assignment: CDR1 MNHNS and CDR2 SASEGT. The CDR3 nucleotides read TGTGCCAGCAGTGACAGGCCTCCGAGCTCCTATAATTCACCCCTCCACTTT. Its translation: CASSDRPPSSYNSPLHF.

V gene TRBV6-5 combines with J gene TRBJ1-1; 8 bases fit TRBD1. The V gene end was trimmed by 5 bases and the J gene end by 1 base; junction bases not matched to a gene: 3. Germline V gives CDR1 MNHEY, CDR2 SVGAGI. The CDR3 has 14 amino acids. The CDR3 bases are TGTGCCAGCAGTGGGGACAGGCGGAACACTGAAGCTTTCTTT. This gives the protein CASSGDRRNTEAFF.

The chain employs TRBV19 and TRBJ2-2; a possible D gene is TRBD1 (6 bases). Germline loops: CDR1 LNHDA, CDR2 SQIVND (reference sequence). Trimming left V 1 base short and J 5 bases short, with 8 bases between. The CDR3 has 14 amino acids. The CDR3 DNA is TGTGCCAGTAGTATAGGGCAGGGGACCGGGGAGCTGTTTTTT. This translates into CASSIGQGTGELFF.

The rearrangement links TRBV27 to TRBJ2-7; TRBD1 matches at 7 bases. Germline V gives CDR1 MNHEY, CDR2 SMNVEV (reference sequence). The trim removed 5 bases at V and 5 bases at J, leaving 9 bases unmatched. The CDR3 runs to 14 residues. CDR3 nucleotide sequence: TGTGCCAGCAGTCCACAGGGGCTTCGGGACGAGCAGTACTTC. Translated, it gives CASSPQGLRDEQYF.

The V and J genes are TRBV7-3 and TRBJ2-3; 8 bases agree with TRBD2. The CDR3 sequence is 13 residues long. Germline CDR1 reads SGHTA; CDR2 reads FQGTGA. Trimming took 4 bases from V and 8 from J; bases not matched to a gene: 5. The CDR3 loop reads CASSSLREGTQYF. CDR3 nucleotide sequence: TGTGCCAGCAGCTCGCTACGGGAGGGTACGCAGTATTTT.

The gene calls are TRBV28 and TRBJ1-5; D perhaps matches TRBD1 (5 bases). Germline V CDR1 and CDR2: MDHEN, SYDVKM. The CDR3 consists of 17 residues. The V end lost 6 bases, the J end lost 1 base, and 19 bases lay between the germline ends. CDR3 residues: CASRAGTGTGSNQPQHF. DNA of the CDR3: TGTGCCAGCAGGGCCGGGACTGGGACCGGAAGCAATCAGCCCCAGCATTTT.

The chain recombines TRBV6-5 with TRBJ2-7; TRBD2 agrees at 7 bases. Looked up from germline, CDR1 is MNHEY and CDR2 is SVGAGI. J gave up 6 bases and V 0 bases, and 8 bases lay outside the gene matches. The CDR3 has 15 amino acids. This CDR3 is CASSYSFRGGGEQYF. The CDR3 DNA reads as TGTGCCAGCAGTTACTCCTTCCGGGGCGGGGGCGAGCAGTACTTC.